A single T cell receptor (beta chain) is shown here with its context. The antigen is unknown. The data were taken from a study of Ad26.COV2.S vaccination and SARS-CoV-2 variants. As for the study in general: Ad26.COV2.S given intramuscularly, once or twice 56 days apart. Whole-study findings and limits: The study found higher spike-specific TCR breadth in vaccine than placebo recipients. There was reportedly substantial breadth in spike-specific CD8+ and CD4+ T cell responses after vaccination.

Treatment specified: roughly 20 received Ad26.COV2.S at low or high dose, single or two shots; roughly five received placebo; per-sample allocation not given. Material that was analyzed had been drawn on day 63 after the first vaccine or placebo injection. In Boston, the donor was an adult between 18-55 years of age. The CDR3 spans 13 residues. J was trimmed by 3 bases and V by 4 bases; bases with no gene match: 3. Germline CDR1 reads MNHEY; CDR2 reads SVGAGI. The repertoire was sequenced with immunoSEQ multiplex PCR; TCRdb's copy has only in-frame clones and lacks some. The data show hundreds of thousands of clones, with around 87% seen just once and roughly 3.6% held by the top ten.

This sequence originates from a person between 18 and 59 years old who received the Ad26.COV2.S COVID-19 vaccine or a placebo. This specimen consisted of peripheral blood, obtained in a trial of Ad26.COV2.S vaccine versus placebo. The V call is TRBV6-5, the J call TRBJ2-7; 7 bases are shared with TRBD1. CDR3 residues: CASSLQGIYEQYF. In DNA, the CDR3 is TGTGCCAGCAGTTTACAGGGGATCTACGAGCAGTACTTC.